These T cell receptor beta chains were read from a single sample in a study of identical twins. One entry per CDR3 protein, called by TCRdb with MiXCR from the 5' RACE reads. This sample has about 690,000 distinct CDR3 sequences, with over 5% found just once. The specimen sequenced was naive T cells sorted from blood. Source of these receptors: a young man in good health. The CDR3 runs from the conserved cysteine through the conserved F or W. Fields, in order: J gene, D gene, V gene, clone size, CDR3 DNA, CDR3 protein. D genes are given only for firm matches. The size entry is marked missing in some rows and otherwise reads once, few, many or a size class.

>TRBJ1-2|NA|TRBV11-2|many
TGTGCCAGCAGCTTAGATCAGGGACCACACTATGGCTACACCTTC
CASSLDQGPHYGYTF
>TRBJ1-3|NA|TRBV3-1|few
TGTGCCAGCAGCCGTCGGGGGGACACCATATATTTT
CASSRRGDTIYF
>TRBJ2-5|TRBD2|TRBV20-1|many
TGCAGTGCTAGTGCGGGAGACCAAGAGACCCAGTACTTC
CSASAGDQETQYF
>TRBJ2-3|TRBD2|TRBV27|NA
TGTGCCAGCCAGACCGAGCGGGGGTCCCACGGTCCGTGGAGCGCAGATACGCAGTATTTT
CASQTERGSHGPWSADTQYF
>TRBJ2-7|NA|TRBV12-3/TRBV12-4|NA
TGTGCCAGCAGTTTAAGTAGCAGCCACTCCTACGAGCAGTACTTC
CASSLSSSHSYEQYF
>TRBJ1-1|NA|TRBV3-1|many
TGTGCCAGCAGCCAAGATGGGCAATGGAACACTGAAGCTTTCTTT
CASSQDGQWNTEAFF
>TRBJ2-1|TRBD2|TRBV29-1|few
TGCAGCGTGTCACTAGCGGGAGGACTATACAATGAGCAGTTCTTC
CSVSLAGGLYNEQFF
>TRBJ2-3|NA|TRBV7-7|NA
TGTGCCAGCAGCTCAAGCTTCGGGGCCCTACGGGGCACAGATACGCAGTATTTT
CASSSSFGALRGTDTQYF
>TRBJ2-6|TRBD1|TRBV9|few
TGTGCCAGCAGCCGGGACAGGGCCACCTCTGGGGCCAACGTCCTGACTTTC
CASSRDRATSGANVLTF
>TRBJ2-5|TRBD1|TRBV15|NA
TGTGCCACCAGCACCATTGGACAGGGCCAAGAGACCCAGTACTTC
CATSTIGQGQETQYF
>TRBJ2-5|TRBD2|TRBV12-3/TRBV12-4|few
TGTGCCAGCAGTCCTACCGGACTAGCCGCGGAGACCCAGTACTTC
CASSPTGLAAETQYF
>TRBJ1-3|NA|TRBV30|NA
TGTGCCTGGAGCTTAGACGGGTTTGCTGGAAACACCATATATTTT
CAWSLDGFAGNTIYF
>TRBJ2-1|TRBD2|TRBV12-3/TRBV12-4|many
TGTGCCAGCAGAGCCATGGGGGAGGGGTACAATGAGCAGTTCTTC
CASRAMGEGYNEQFF
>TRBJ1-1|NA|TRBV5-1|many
TGCGCCAGCAGCCCCGGCCTCACGACTGAAGCTTTCTTT
CASSPGLTTEAFF
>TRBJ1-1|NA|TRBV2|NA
TGTGCCAGCAGTGCTCACAGCGAGGGGACTGAAGCTTTCTTT
CASSAHSEGTEAFF
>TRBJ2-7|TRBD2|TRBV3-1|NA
TGTGCCAGCACCCGGACTAGCGGGAAAACCTACGAGCAGTACTTC
CASTRTSGKTYEQYF
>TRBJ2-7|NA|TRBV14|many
TGTGCCAGCAGCAGAGCGACAGGCCTCTACGAGCAGTACTTC
CASSRATGLYEQYF
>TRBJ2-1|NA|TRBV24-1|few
TGTGCCACCAGCCCCGAGGCCCTCGATGAGCAGTTCTTC
CATSPEALDEQFF
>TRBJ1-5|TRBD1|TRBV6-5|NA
TGTGCCAGCAGTTACTCGGGACAGAGTCAGCCCCAGCATTTT
CASSYSGQSQPQHF
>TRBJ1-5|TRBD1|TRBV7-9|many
TGTGCCAGCAGCCCGACAGGGTCGGGACAGCCCCAGCATTTT
CASSPTGSGQPQHF
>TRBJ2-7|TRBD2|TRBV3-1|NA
TGTGCCAGCAGCCAAGCGGCGTCTAGCGGTGACTACGAGCAGTACTTC
CASSQAASSGDYEQYF
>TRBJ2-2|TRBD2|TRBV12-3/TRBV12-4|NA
TGTGCCAGCAGTCCCCGGACCGGGAGGGCGGACACCGGGGAGCTGTTTTTT
CASSPRTGRADTGELFF
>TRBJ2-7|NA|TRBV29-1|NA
TGCAGCGTCAAAGGCCCGACAGTGCCCGAGCAGTACTTC
CSVKGPTVPEQYF
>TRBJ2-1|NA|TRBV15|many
TGTGCCACCAGCCGCAGCTTGGTGGATGAGCAGTTCTTC
CATSRSLVDEQFF
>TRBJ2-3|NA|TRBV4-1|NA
TGCGCCAGCAGCCAAGATCCGGGGAGGACAGATACGCAGTATTTT
CASSQDPGRTDTQYF
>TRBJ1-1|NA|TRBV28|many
TGTGCCAGCCTTACACCGGGAACTGAAGCTTTCTTT
CASLTPGTEAFF
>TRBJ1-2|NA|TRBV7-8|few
TGTGCCAGCAGCTTAGTAACCGAGGATAACTATGGCTACACCTTC
CASSLVTEDNYGYTF
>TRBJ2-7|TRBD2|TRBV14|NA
TGTGCCAGCAGCCCAAGAGGGAGGGGAGGACGCGTCTACGAGCAGTACTTC
CASSPRGRGGRVYEQYF
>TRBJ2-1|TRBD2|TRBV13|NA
TGTGCCAGCATGCCTAGCGGGAGGTATAATGAGCAGTTCTTC
CASMPSGRYNEQFF
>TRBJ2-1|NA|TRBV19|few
TGTGCCAGTAGTATGGGCCATGACAATGAGCAGTTCTTC
CASSMGHDNEQFF
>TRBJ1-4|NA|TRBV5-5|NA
TGTGCCAGCAGCCTGGCCCCTTCGGACGGAGCAACTAATGAAAAACTGTTTTTT
CASSLAPSDGATNEKLFF
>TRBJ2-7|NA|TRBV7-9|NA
TGTGCCAGCAGCTTAGACCAGGGGGGGCCCTACGAGCAGTACTTC
CASSLDQGGPYEQYF
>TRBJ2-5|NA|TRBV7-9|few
TGTGCCAGCAGCTTTGGGGAACGAGAGACCCAGTACTTC
CASSFGERETQYF
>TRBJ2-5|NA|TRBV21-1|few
TGTGCCAGCAGCAGTCCGACAGGGGTGTTGTCTCGAGAGACCCAGTACTTC
CASSSPTGVLSRETQYF
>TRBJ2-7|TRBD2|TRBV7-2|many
TGTGCCAGCAGCGGGGCGGGAGGGCCCTACGAGCAGTACTTC
CASSGAGGPYEQYF
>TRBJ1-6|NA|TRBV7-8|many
TGTGCCAGCAGCTTAGTGGGGGCGAATAATTCACCCCTCCACTTT
CASSLVGANNSPLHF
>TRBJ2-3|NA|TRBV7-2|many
TGTGCCAGCAGCCCGTTCGGGATGGGTCTAGATACGCAGTATTTT
CASSPFGMGLDTQYF
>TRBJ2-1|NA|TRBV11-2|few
TGTGCCAGCAGCTCCGCAACGGTCCGCAACAATGAGCAGTTCTTC
CASSSATVRNNEQFF
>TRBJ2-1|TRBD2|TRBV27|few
TGTGCCAGCAGCATCGAAGGGAGGGACAATGAGCAGTTCTTC
CASSIEGRDNEQFF
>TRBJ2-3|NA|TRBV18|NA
TGTGCCAGCTCACCACCGGTGAGGGCAGGGACAGATACGCAGTATTTT
CASSPPVRAGTDTQYF
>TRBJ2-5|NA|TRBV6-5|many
TGTGCCAGCTACAGGGCTGAGACCCAGTACTTC
CASYRAETQYF
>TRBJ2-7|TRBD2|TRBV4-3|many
TGCGCCAGCAGCCAAGGGACTAGCGCTTACTACGAGCAGTACTTC
CASSQGTSAYYEQYF
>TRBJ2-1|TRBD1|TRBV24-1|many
TGTGCCACCAGTGATTTTTCTGGGACAGGGGGCTTGGATGAGCAGTTCTTC
CATSDFSGTGGLDEQFF
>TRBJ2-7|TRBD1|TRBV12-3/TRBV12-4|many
TGTGCCAGCAGTCAAGACAGGGTTTCCTACGAGCAGTACTTC
CASSQDRVSYEQYF
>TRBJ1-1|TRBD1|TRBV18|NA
TGTGCCAGCTCATCCTTACAGGGGGTTAAAGCTTTCTTT
CASSSLQGVKAFF
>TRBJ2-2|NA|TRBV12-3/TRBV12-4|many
TGTGCCAGCAGTTTTGCGGCAAGCGGGGAGCTGTTTTTT
CASSFAASGELFF
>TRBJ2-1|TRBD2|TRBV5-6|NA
TGTGCCAGCAGCCCAGGTGGACTAGCGGGAGAGGATGAGCAGTTCTTC
CASSPGGLAGEDEQFF
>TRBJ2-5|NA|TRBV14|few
TGTGCCAGCAGCCCCGGGATGGGAGAGACCCAGTACTTC
CASSPGMGETQYF
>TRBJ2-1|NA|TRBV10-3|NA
TGTGCCATCAGTGCTTCTTTGTGGGAGAGGGAGTTCTTC
CAISASLWEREFF
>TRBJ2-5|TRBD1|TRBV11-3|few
TGTGCCAGCAGCCCTGGACAGGGGGCTTTAGAGACCCAGTACTTC
CASSPGQGALETQYF
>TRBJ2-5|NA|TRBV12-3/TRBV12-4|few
TGTGCCAGCAGTTTTTGGGCCAGCGGGCCAAACTTGGGAGAGACCCAGTACTTC
CASSFWASGPNLGETQYF
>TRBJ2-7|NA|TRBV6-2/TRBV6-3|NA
TGTGCCAGCAGTACTTTGTTGCTGGGGTGGGAGCAGTACTTC
CASSTLLLGWEQYF
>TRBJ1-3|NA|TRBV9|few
TGTGCCAGCAGCCCCAGCGGAAGGGGGGGAAACACCATATATTTT
CASSPSGRGGNTIYF
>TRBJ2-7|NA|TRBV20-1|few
TGCAGTGCAGACCTCGCCGAGGCCTACGAGCAGTACTTC
CSADLAEAYEQYF
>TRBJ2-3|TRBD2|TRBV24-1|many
TGTGCCACCGGACTAGGCCCAGATACGCAGTATTTT
CATGLGPDTQYF
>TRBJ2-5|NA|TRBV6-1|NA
TGTGCCAGCAGTCCCCGGGGGCCGGCCGAGACCCAGTACTTC
CASSPRGPAETQYF
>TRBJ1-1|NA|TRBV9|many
TGTGCCAGCAGCGTAGCTCCAGGGTCGGTCACTGAAGCTTTCTTT
CASSVAPGSVTEAFF